The 22 T cell receptor beta chains reported below all come from one sample, sequenced in a study of beta chain features in type 1 diabetes. Expressed TCRB transcripts were sequenced because the isolated RNA had all been reverse transcribed beforehand. Clones were sequenced by immunoSEQ multiplex PCR, and TCRdb holds only the in-frame ones, with some missing. The sample has roughly 450,000 clones, about 14% seen once. Specimen: naive CD4+ T cells from blood. The receptors here all came from a man aged 30 to 45 in good health.

This clone was recorded many times. The sample contains more than one DNA sequence encoding this CDR3. The gene calls are TRBV7-9 and TRBJ2-5, with D maybe TRBD1 (5 bases). Germline CDR1 is SEHNR and CDR2 is FQNEAQ (reference sequence). The CDR3 consists of 13 residues. Trimming cost V 5 bases and J 2 bases, with 9 bases left between them. The CDR3 DNA follows: TGTGCCAGCAGCCCTAGGGGACAAGAGACCCAGTACTTC. Translation gives CASSPRGQETQYF. Full variable domain (outside the CDR3, taken from reference TRBV7-9 and TRBJ2-5): DTGVSQNPRHKITKRGQNVTFRCDPISEHNRLYWYRQTLGQGPEFLTYFQNEAQLEKSRLLSDRFSAERPKGSFSTLEIQRTEQGDSAMYLCASSPRGQETQYFGPGTRLLVL.

This clone was observed a handful of times. This chain connects TRBV30 to TRBJ1-1; a weak D match, TRBD1 (5 bases). The germline V gene encodes CDR1 GTSNPN and CDR2 SVGIG (reference sequence). CDR3 size: 15 residues. Trimming pared 4 bases from V and 2 bases from J, leaving 17 bases between. The CDR3 here is CAWTTHIGVNTEAFF. The CDR3 DNA sequence: TGTGCCTGGACCACTCATATAGGGGTCAACACTGAAGCTTTCTTT.

As to this clone: Other DNA sequences in the same sample also yield this CDR3. The chain recombines TRBV7-2 with TRBJ1-2; D unclear. CDR1 is SGHTA and CDR2 is FQGNSA in the germline V gene. With 3 bases removed from V and 2 bases from J, the gap between germline ends came to 4 bases. CDR3 size: 12 residues. The CDR3 bases are TGTGCCAGCAGCTTCAGAAACTATGGCTACACCTTC. Protein sequence: CASSFRNYGYTF. The entire variable domain, with the rest obtained from reference TRBV7-2 and TRBJ1-2, is as follows: GAGVSQSPSNKVTEKGKDVELRCDPISGHTALYWYRQSLGQGLEFLIYFQGNSAPDKSGLPSDRFSAERTGGSVSTLTIQRTQQEDSAVYLCASSFRNYGYTFGSGTRLTVV.

In its sample, this clone was seen a few times. The chain has TRBV9 and TRBJ2-2; D unresolved. Per germline, CDR1 SGDLS and CDR2 YYNGEE. There are 13 residues in the CDR3. The V end lost 3 bases, the J end lost 2 bases, and 5 bases lay between the germline ends. This CDR3 is CASSAENTGELFF. The CDR3 nucleotides are TGTGCCAGCAGCGCCGAAAACACCGGGGAGCTGTTTTTT.

The gene calls are TRBV6-6 and TRBJ1-5; 7 bases are a match to TRBD1. With V trimmed by 2 bases and J by 2 bases, 3 bases remained unmatched. The CDR3 extends over 15 amino acids. Germline values: CDR1 MNHNY, CDR2 SVGAGI (reference sequence). DNA of the CDR3: TGTGCCAGCAGTTACCCCGACAGGGGCAATCAGCCCCAGCATTTT. Its protein product is CASSYPDRGNQPQHF.

The chain uses TRBV6-5 and TRBJ2-7; possible D gene TRBD1, 6 bases. The germline V gene has CDR1 MNHEY and CDR2 SVGAGI. The CDR3 totals 13 residues. Trimming shortened V by 5 bases and J by 6 bases, and 14 bases separated the two germline ends. The CDR3 is CASSRTVKAEQYF. CDR3 nucleotides: TGTGCCAGCAGTCGGACAGTCAAGGCCGAGCAGTACTTC.

The chain uses TRBV29-1 and TRBJ1-1; no clear D gene. V shed 4 bases and J shed 5 bases, with 8 bases lying between them. Germline CDR1 reads SQVTM; CDR2 reads ANQGSEA. This CDR3 is 11 amino acids long. Here the CDR3 DNA reads TGCAGCGTTGGAGGCGGGACTGAAGCTTTCTTT. Amino acids: CSVGGGTEAFF.

On this clone: Different DNA sequences within this sample yield the same CDR3. The CDR3 DNA sequence: TGTGCTAGTGGTTCCTACAATGAGCAGTTCTTC. Translation: CASGSYNEQFF. This chain links TRBV12-5 with TRBJ2-1; D gene unclear. Deletions cut 4 bases from V and 2 bases from J, with 0 bases between. CDR3 size: 11 residues. The V gene's germline CDR1 is LGHNT and CDR2 FRNRAP.

The CDR3 DNA follows: TGTGCCAGCAGTGCGACAGGCAAGTCCTACGAGCAGTACGTC. Its protein product is CASSATGKSYEQYV. The gene calls are TRBV6-5 and TRBJ2-7, with a tentative D call TRBD1 (6 bases). Germline V gene data show CDR1 as MNHEY and CDR2 as SVGAGI. The V end lost 5 bases, the J end lost 1 base, and 12 bases lay between the germline ends. The CDR3 length is 14 residues.

This clone was observed a handful of times. This sequence joins TRBV5-4 and TRBJ2-3; TRBD1 or TRBD2 may be the D gene (5 bases each). Looked up from germline, CDR1 is SGHNT and CDR2 is YYREEE (reference sequence). This CDR3 is 13 amino acids long. V dropped 4 bases and J dropped 6 bases, with 12 bases sitting between them. DNA of the CDR3: TGTGCCAGCAGCCGGGACGTCGGGGATACGCAGTATTTT. This codes for CASSRDVGDTQYF. Drawing the rest from reference TRBV5-4 and TRBJ2-3, the complete variable domain is ETGVTQSPTHLIKTRGQQVTLRCSSQSGHNTVSWYQQALGQGPQFIFQYYREEENGRGNFPPRFSGLQFPNYSSELNVNALELDDSALYLCASSRDVGDTQYFGPGTRLTVL.

This clone has a handful of counts. V is TRBV5-1 and J is TRBJ2-1; TRBD1 is a possible D gene (5 bases). CDR1 is SGHRS and CDR2 is YFSETQ in the germline V gene. Trimming cost V 4 bases and J 2 bases, with 16 bases left between them. The CDR3 loop spans 16 amino acids. Here the CDR3 reads CASSQAYRSTYNEQFF. DNA for the CDR3: TGCGCCAGCAGCCAGGCGTACAGGAGTACCTACAATGAGCAGTTCTTC.

V and J are TRBV2 and TRBJ2-3; 11 positions agree with TRBD1. CDR3 length: 14 amino acids. Germline CDR1 and CDR2: SNHLY and FYNNEI. Germline trimming cut 11 bases from V and 6 bases from J; bases unmatched to any gene: 10. As DNA, the CDR3 is TGTGCCGGCCGGATGGACAGGGGGCTGGATACGCAGTATTTT. Amino acids: CAGRMDRGLDTQYF.

This clone was seen more than once but under ten times. The genes are TRBV9 and TRBJ1-2, with a tentative D call TRBD1 (6 bases). Trimming cost V 2 bases and J 3 bases, with 11 bases left between them. There are 14 residues in the CDR3. Looked up from germline, CDR1 is SGDLS and CDR2 is YYNGEE. CDR3 amino acids: CASSVSGDDYGYTF. CDR3 DNA sequence: TGTGCCAGCAGCGTGTCAGGGGATGACTATGGCTACACCTTC.

The sample holds a few counts of this clone. The rearrangement uses TRBV6-5 and TRBJ1-6; D is unclear. Trimming removed 6 bases at V and 7 bases at J, with 13 bases between. The CDR3 length is 14 residues. Germline-derived CDR1 and CDR2 are MNHEY and SVGAGI. The CDR3 coding sequence is TGTGCCAGCAGCCGAGGACTGAACAATTCACCCCTCCACTTT. Its translation: CASSRGLNNSPLHF.

This clone occurred a few times. The chain recombines TRBV5-6 with TRBJ2-6, with 7 bases lining up with TRBD2. Germline CDR1 SGHDT, CDR2 YYEEEE. J lost 2 bases, V lost 5 bases, and 16 bases had no gene match. The CDR3 has 19 residues. CDR3 residues: CASRALGFDSGAGANVLTF. As DNA, the CDR3 is TGTGCCAGCAGGGCGTTGGGATTTGACAGCGGGGCTGGGGCCAACGTCCTGACTTTC.

The chain combines TRBV9 with TRBJ2-1, with a tentative D call TRBD1 (5 bases). CDR1 SGDLS and CDR2 YYNGEE come from the germline V gene. V lost 1 base and J 8 bases, leaving 10 bases between the germline ends. The CDR3 totals 13 residues. Here the CDR3 DNA reads TGTGCCAGCAGCGTAAGGGGTGGGGATGAGCAGTTCTTC. Translated: CASSVRGGDEQFF.

The chain combines TRBV19 with TRBJ2-3, with D unclear. This CDR3 has 12 amino acids. The germline V gene has CDR1 LNHDA and CDR2 SQIVND (reference sequence). V lost 5 bases and J 6 bases, leaving 9 bases between the germline ends. For the CDR3, the DNA is TGTGCCAGTAGTTCCCGCCGGGATACGCAGTATTTT. This encodes CASSSRRDTQYF.

This clone was seen a handful of times. The chain's CDR3 is CAWSAGRDTQYF. The CDR3 DNA reads TGTGCCTGGAGTGCAGGGCGTGATACGCAGTATTTT. J is TRBJ2-3 and V is TRBV30; weak D call: TRBD1 (5 bases). CDR1 and CDR2 (germline): GTSNPN, SVGIG (reference sequence). V lost 1 base, J lost 6 bases, and 8 bases lay in between. This CDR3 has 12 residues.

The CDR3 DNA reads as TGTGCCAGCAGGCCCTCAGGCTCCTACGAGCAGTACGTC. It yields the protein CASRPSGSYEQYV. The chain couples TRBV6-1 to TRBJ2-7; D call uncertain. The CDR3 has 13 amino acids. Trimming stripped 6 bases from V and 0 bases from J, with 9 bases between. Germline V gene data show CDR1 as MNHNS and CDR2 as SASEGT.

The sample holds a few counts of this clone. The chain uses TRBV6-6 and TRBJ2-1, with 7 bases lining up with TRBD1. CDR1 is MNHNY and CDR2 is SVGAGI in the germline V gene (reference sequence). This CDR3 is 13 amino acids long. V trimming: 6 bases; J trimming: 4 bases; junction bases outside the gene matches: 3. The CDR3 loop is CASSRDSYNEQFF. The DNA for the CDR3 is TGTGCCAGCAGCCGGGACAGTTACAATGAGCAGTTCTTC.

The J gene is TRBJ2-5, the V gene TRBV11-2, with D unclear. The CDR3 is 11 amino acids. V lost 5 bases to trimming and J lost 6 bases, with 7 bases between them. The V gene's germline CDR1 is SGHAT and CDR2 FQNNGV. CDR3: CASSPGQTQYF. The CDR3 DNA reads TGTGCCAGCAGCCCGGGCCAGACCCAGTACTTC.

This chain joins TRBV23-1 and TRBJ2-1; maybe TRBD2 (5 bases). TRBV23-1 is an ORF, and what it does is uncertain. The CDR3 has 14 residues. Trimming took off 6 bases at V and 3 bases at J, with 12 bases between the two ends. CDR3 DNA sequence: TGCGCCAGCAGGCCCGGACGGGACTACAATGAGCAGTTCTTC. It is translated as CASRPGRDYNEQFF.